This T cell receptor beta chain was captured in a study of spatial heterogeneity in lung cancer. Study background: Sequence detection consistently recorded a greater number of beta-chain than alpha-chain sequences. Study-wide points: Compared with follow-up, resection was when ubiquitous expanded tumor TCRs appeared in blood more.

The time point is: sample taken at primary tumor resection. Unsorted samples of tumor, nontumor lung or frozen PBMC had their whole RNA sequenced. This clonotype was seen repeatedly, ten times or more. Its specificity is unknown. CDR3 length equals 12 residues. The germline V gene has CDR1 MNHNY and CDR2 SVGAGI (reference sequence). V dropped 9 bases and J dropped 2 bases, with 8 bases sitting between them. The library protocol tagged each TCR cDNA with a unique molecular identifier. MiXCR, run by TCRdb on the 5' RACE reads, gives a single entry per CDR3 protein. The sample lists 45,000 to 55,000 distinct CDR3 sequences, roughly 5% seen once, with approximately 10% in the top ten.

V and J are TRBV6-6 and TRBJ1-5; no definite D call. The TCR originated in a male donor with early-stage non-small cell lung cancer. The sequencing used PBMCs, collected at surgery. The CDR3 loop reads CASCERNQPQHF. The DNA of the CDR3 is TGTGCCAGTTGCGAACGCAATCAGCCCCAGCATTTT.